This T cell receptor beta chain was captured by sequencing in a study of OX40 agonist ivuxolimab in advanced cancers. As concerns this clone: Its specificity is unknown.

Sequencing was performed with immunoSEQ multiplex PCR; in TCRdb, only in-frame clones are kept and a portion is missing. The data hold tens of thousands of clones, with around 80% observed a single time. Study-wide results and limits: Some nonresponders also had low normalized T-cell clonal expansion.

Germline V gene sequence: CDR1 SGHRS, CDR2 YFSETQ. Unmatched junction bases numbered 6, after V lost 4 bases and J lost 6 bases. The CDR3 contains 15 residues. The chain recombines TRBV5-1 with TRBJ2-1; 11 bases align to TRBD2. Sequencing used CD4+ or CD8+ T cells sorted from blood, obtained in a trial of the OX40 agonist ivuxolimab. The sequence was obtained from an adult with an advanced solid tumor such as melanoma, head and neck, liver or kidney cancer. CDR3: CASSKLAGDLNEQFF. DNA of the CDR3: TGCGCCAGCAGCAAACTAGCGGGGGACCTCAATGAGCAGTTCTTC.